The 7 T cell receptor beta chains in this list originate from one sample, sequenced in a study of follicular helper T cells after annual influenza vaccination. Specified time point: 2015-2016 season, pre-vaccination. Repertoires were generated with immunoSEQ multiplex PCR, while TCRdb's copy carries only in-frame clones and drops some. This table holds 2,000 to 2,500 clones, more than 70% found once. The material was CXCR5- memory CD4+ T cells sorted from blood, obtained on the day of influenza vaccination. Every receptor here comes from an adult who received the influenza vaccine.

V and J are TRBV11-2 and TRBJ1-6, with unresolved D. The CDR3 consists of 13 residues. The ends were cut back, 2 bases at V and 13 bases at J, with 12 bases in the middle. CDR1 is SGHAT, CDR2 FQNNGV, per germline. DNA of the CDR3: TGTGCCAGCAGCTTAAGTACTGACGCCCCCCTCCACTTT. As protein: CASSLSTDAPLHF.

V and J are TRBV7-2 and TRBJ1-6; 9 bases align to TRBD1. CDR1 and CDR2 (germline): SGHTA, FQGNSA. Trimming cost V 0 bases and J 8 bases; bases outside gene matches: 8. CDR3 length: 17 residues. The CDR3 sequence: CASSLAQPGQGDSPLHF. The CDR3 bases are TGTGCCAGCAGCTTAGCACAACCGGGACAGGGAGATTCACCCCTCCACTTT.

J is TRBJ2-7 and V is TRBV27; 8 bases match TRBD1. The CDR3 loop spans 15 amino acids. The junction had 8 bases not matched to a gene; V was cut back by 3 bases and J by 4 bases. Germline assignment: CDR1 MNHEY and CDR2 SMNVEV (reference sequence). The CDR3 loop is CASSLGGQGLYEQYF. Here the CDR3 DNA reads TGTGCCAGCAGTTTGGGTGGACAGGGTCTATACGAGCAGTACTTC.

The chain recombines TRBV28 with TRBJ2-5, with unresolved D. The germline V gene encodes CDR1 MDHEN and CDR2 SYDVKM. Trimming stripped 4 bases from V and 5 bases from J, with 8 bases between. The CDR3 has 12 amino acids. The CDR3 DNA reads TGTGCCAGCAGTTCCCCTACCGAGACCCAGTACTTC. Encoded protein: CASSSPTETQYF.

The chain uses TRBV27 and TRBJ2-4, with D unresolved. There are 14 residues in the CDR3. Looked up from germline, CDR1 is MNHEY and CDR2 is SMNVEV (reference sequence). V lost 4 bases to trimming and J lost 6 bases, with 13 bases between them. DNA of the CDR3: TGTGCCAGCAGTTCCGGATCTTGGGGAAACATTCAGTACTTC. It translates to CASSSGSWGNIQYF.

The V call is TRBV4-3, the J call TRBJ2-6; D gene uncertain. V lost 5 bases and J 5 bases, leaving 19 bases between the germline ends. CDR1 and CDR2 from the germline V gene are LGHNA and YSLEER. This CDR3 comprises 17 residues. In DNA form, the CDR3 reads TGCGCCAGCAGCATACGTTCATCACAAAGTCGGGCCAACGTCCTGACTTTC. Translation: CASSIRSSQSRANVLTF.

The CDR3 reads CASSIGGNDGYTF. CDR3 coding DNA: TGTGCCAGTAGTATCGGCGGGAACGATGGCTACACCTTC. The J gene is TRBJ1-2, the V gene TRBV19; D is ambiguous. The CDR3 spans 13 residues. Per the germline V gene, CDR1 is LNHDA and CDR2 is SQIVND (reference sequence). Trimming cost V 3 bases and J 6 bases, with 11 bases left between them. The full variable domain, with the rest looked up from reference TRBV19 and TRBJ1-2, is DGGITQSPKYLFRKEGQNVTLSCEQNLNHDAMYWYRQDPGQGLRLIYYSQIVNDFQKGDIAEGYSVSREKKESFPLTVTSAQKNPTAFYLCASSIGGNDGYTFGSGTRLTVV.